The source of this TCR beta chain is a study of technical replicates of blood from a handful of donors. The V end lost 3 bases, the J end lost 4 bases, and 7 bases lay between the germline ends. The CDR3 has 11 amino acids. Germline lookup yields CDR1 DFQATT and CDR2 SNEGSKA (reference sequence). Profiled with immunoSEQ multiplex PCR; TCRdb holds only in-frame clones, not every one. This sample yields 80,000 to 95,000 clones, of which 96% are seen a single time; around 0.28% belongs to the top ten. The rearrangement uses TRBV20-1 and TRBJ2-7; TRBD2 might be the D (5 bases). What was sequenced was T cells isolated from PBMCs. The sequence was collected from a human donor in good health. The CDR3 here is CSASEGYEQYF. The CDR3 nucleotides read TGCAGTGCTAGTGAGGGTTACGAGCAGTACTTC.